This T cell receptor (beta chain) emerged from a study of blood T cells in healthy people across ages. The second PCR ran about 6 to 12 cycles with a sample-barcoded 5' primer and J-beta primers. Unique molecular identifiers of 12 random nucleotides labeled each cDNA. MiXCR, applied by TCRdb to the 5' RACE reads, yields one record per CDR3 protein. The sample records over 600,000 distinct CDR3 sequences, less than 60% being singletons. The length of the CDR3 is 17 residues. The germline V gene encodes CDR1 GTSNPN and CDR2 SVGIG (reference sequence). Unmatched junction bases numbered 5, after V lost 2 bases and J lost 2 bases.

The receptor was isolated from an older man in good health. Sequences were obtained from blood. The V call is TRBV30, the J call TRBJ2-1; 14 positions agree with TRBD2. CDR3 sequence reads: CAWSSRLAGGTYNEQFF. CDR3 DNA: TGTGCCTGGAGTTCACGACTAGCGGGAGGGACCTACAATGAGCAGTTCTTC.